The 10 T cell receptor beta chains presented below share a single source sample, sequenced in a study of T cell changes during pregnancy in multiple sclerosis (dated by TCRdb to about 2019). The library relied on the immunoSEQ multiplex PCR assay. The clones in this table, taken by TCRdb from immuneACCESS, are in-frame only. Not every clone is retained; where verified, under half of the shortfall comes from an unresolved V gene, and the cause of the rest is unknown. This sample is represented by approximately 53,000 clones; around 92% of them were singletons. The ten largest clones take up 0.74% of the sample. Sequenced material: CD4+ T cells from peripheral blood mononuclear cells, taken in the third trimester of pregnancy. The receptors were gathered from a female donor with multiple sclerosis, enrolled in a pregnancy study.

The rearrangement joins TRBV9 to TRBJ2-1; 7 bases are a match to TRBD2. CDR1 and CDR2 (germline): SGDLS, YYNGEE. CDR3 length equals 16 residues. The J segment lost 0 bases and the V segment lost 0 bases, leaving 3 bases of the junction unmatched. In DNA, the CDR3 is TGTGCCAGCAGCGTAGATGGCGGGAGCTCCTACAATGAGCAGTTCTTC. Translated: CASSVDGGSSYNEQFF.

V is TRBV4-1 and J is TRBJ1-2; TRBD1 aligns across 7 bases. The CDR3 runs 15 residues. J gave up 3 bases and V 1 base, and 5 bases lay outside the gene matches. Germline V lookup: CDR1 MGHRA, CDR2 YSYEKL. Written as DNA, the CDR3 is TGCGCCAGCAGCCAAGTCCTCAGGGGGGACTATGGCTACACCTTC. It translates to CASSQVLRGDYGYTF.

J is TRBJ1-2 and V is TRBV11-2, with D perhaps matching TRBD1 (6 bases). Deletions cut 4 bases from V and 11 bases from J, with 20 bases between. Germline V gene sequence: CDR1 SGHAT, CDR2 FQNNGV. The CDR3 is 14 amino acids. Here the CDR3 DNA reads TGTGCCAGCAGCTCCTCGACAGGCGATGTAGGTTACACCTTC. Protein sequence: CASSSSTGDVGYTF.

The rearrangement joins TRBV11-2 to TRBJ2-2; tentatively, D is TRBD1 (6 bases). The CDR3 loop spans 15 amino acids. The ends were cut back, 3 bases at V and 5 bases at J, with 13 bases in the middle. The V gene's germline CDR1 is SGHAT and CDR2 FQNNGV. In DNA, the CDR3 is TGTGCCAGCAGCTTGGGGGCGGGTTGGACCGGGGAGCTGTTTTTT. Its protein is CASSLGAGWTGELFF.

The rearrangement uses TRBV15 and TRBJ2-3, with TRBD1 identical over 7 bases. This CDR3 spans 15 amino acids. CDR1 is LNHNV, CDR2 YYDKDF, per germline (reference sequence). V lost 1 base, J lost 6 bases, and 7 bases stayed unmatched. CDR3 bases: TGTGCCACCAGCAGAGCAAGGGGGCGAGGCGATACGCAGTATTTT. Protein: CATSRARGRGDTQYF.

The rearrangement links TRBV10-3 to TRBJ2-7, with 7 bases aligning to TRBD2. The CDR3 covers 15 residues. The ends lost 6 bases at V and 0 bases at J; junction bases unmatched: 8. The V gene's germline CDR1 is ENHRY and CDR2 SYGVKD. The CDR3 DNA reads TGTGCCATCAGGGGACTATTAGGGAGCTCCTACGAGCAGTACTTC. Protein product: CAIRGLLGSSYEQYF.

The chain carries TRBV9 and TRBJ2-3; D perhaps matches TRBD1 (5 bases). The length of the CDR3 is 16 residues. V dropped 4 bases and J dropped 1 base, with 16 bases sitting between them. Germline V lookup: CDR1 SGDLS, CDR2 YYNGEE. The CDR3 DNA sequence: TGTGCCAGCAGCACCCTACAGACAGAGCGCACAGATACGCAGTATTTT. Translated: CASSTLQTERTDTQYF.

The chain is built from TRBV6-5 and TRBJ2-7, with 9 bases identical to TRBD2. Germline CDR1 is MNHEY and CDR2 is SVGAGI. J lost 0 bases, V lost 6 bases, and 3 bases had no gene match. This CDR3 has 14 residues. CDR3 nucleotides: TGTGCCAGCAGCGTTAGCGGGAGCTCCTACGAGCAGTACTTC. Encoded protein: CASSVSGSSYEQYF.

V gene TRBV12-5 combines with J gene TRBJ1-5; D not certain. This CDR3 region has 13 residues. The germline V gene encodes CDR1 LGHNT and CDR2 FRNRAP. The germline V and J ends were trimmed by 3 bases and 6 bases, with 9 bases remaining between them. CDR3 sequence reads: CASGFSPGQPQHF. CDR3 coding DNA: TGTGCTAGTGGTTTCTCCCCAGGTCAGCCCCAGCATTTT.

This clone was seen once. The chain joins TRBV29-1 to TRBJ1-5; perhaps TRBD1 as D (5 bases). V gave up 2 bases and J gave up 6 bases, with 11 bases separating them. The length of the CDR3 is 13 residues. In germline, CDR1 is SQVTM, CDR2 ANQGSEA. CDR3 in amino acids: CSVEQGSGQPQHF. The CDR3 region has the DNA TGCAGCGTTGAACAGGGATCAGGTCAGCCCCAGCATTTT.